The present entry profiles one T cell receptor beta chain with its context. Per germline, CDR1 MNHEY and CDR2 SVGAGI. V was clipped by 0 bases and J by 4 bases, with 15 bases between them. There are 16 residues in the CDR3. TCRdb keeps only in-frame clones here, not all; method: immunoSEQ multiplex PCR. In the table there are some 220,000 clones, approximately 90% of which are singletons. This specimen belongs to a study of blood T cell repertoires in COVID-19. About the study: Sources were T cells, B-cell-depleted T cells, or PBMCs; the material itself was cDNA or gDNA.

The chain links TRBV6-5 to TRBJ1-2; TRBD1 might be the D (6 bases). Input material: PBMCs or T cells enriched from blood (not recorded which). The clonotype originates from a woman between 40 and 50 years old with acute COVID-19. This CDR3 is CASSYSRTGRIYGYTF. CDR3 coding DNA: TGTGCCAGCAGTTACTCGCGTACAGGGCGGATCTATGGCTACACCTTC.